This T cell receptor (beta chain) emerged from a study of OX40 agonist ivuxolimab in advanced cancers. At the level of the whole study: Ivuxolimab, which targeted the costimulatory receptor OX40 (CD134), was an agonistic, fully human IgG2 monoclonal antibody. Intravenous ivuxolimab was administered to patients every 2 weeks at six dose levels: 0.01, 0.1, 0.3, 1.5, 3 and 10 mg/kg. Among the approximately 50 dose-escalation patients, 19 had hepatocellular carcinoma, 15 melanoma, 9 renal cell carcinoma and 9 head and neck cancer. In the dose-escalation cohort, roughly 82% of patients were male, and the mean age was approximately 60 years with a range of roughly 20 to 80. Patients were allowed to have had prior anti-PD-1, anti-PD-L1 or anti-CTLA-4 therapy, and approximately 40% of the dose-escalation patients had been treated with checkpoint inhibitors. Three dose-escalation patients achieved partial responses, one with hepatocellular carcinoma and two with cutaneous melanoma. Peripheral TCRbeta sequencing aimed to test whether ivuxolimab altered TCR sequence diversity and caused clonal T-cell expansion. The paper covers the monotherapy dose-escalation part of the phase I ivuxolimab trial, which included N of about 50 patients.

To sequence the TCRbeta CDR3 region, genomic DNA was isolated from the sorted cells. The immunoSEQ Assay was used to sequence the TCRbeta CDR3 regions. The clones in this table, taken by TCRdb from immuneACCESS, are in-frame only. Not every clone is retained; where verified, under half of the shortfall comes from an unresolved V gene, and the cause of the rest is unknown. This sample comprises tens of thousands of clones, roughly 85% of them detected only once. The ten biggest clones cover under 2.5% of the sample. Patients with a history of autoimmune disease or receiving systemic immunosuppression were excluded from the trial. Peripheral blood for TCR sequencing was collected from all dose cohorts at baseline, on cycle 4 day 1, and on cycle 7 day 1. Samples were obtained from an open-label, multicenter, first-in-human phase I dose-escalation trial of ivuxolimab. Adults with locally advanced or metastatic melanoma, renal cell, hepatocellular, or head and neck squamous cell carcinoma were enrolled in the trial. Before TCR sequencing, CD4+ T cells and CD8+ T cells from peripheral blood were sorted into separate populations.

Details on this clone: Its recognized antigen is unknown. The record has no base qualities; no much larger clone is one base away.

The CDR3 contains 14 residues, cysteine and phenylalanine counted. The kept DNA is CDR3 alone, 42 bases in frame from the first base. Trimming takes 2 bases from V and 7 bases from J, and the germline ends sit 11 bases apart. CDR1 KGHSH and CDR2 LQKENI were looked up in the germline V gene. Study-wide findings and limitations: At doses of 0.1 to 3.0 mg/kg, clonal expansion of both CD4+ and CD8+ blood T cells was observed from baseline to week 6. Low levels of normalized T-cell clonal expansion were also shown by some nonresponding patients. On average, CD8+ T cells showed more expanded clones than CD4+ T cells after ivuxolimab. In partial responders in the 0.1-3.0 mg/kg groups, normalized peripheral clonal expansion was found to be among the lowest, especially among CD8+ T cells. The antigen specificity of the peripheral T cells that underwent clonal expansion was not determined.

This sequence uses TRBV18 and TRBJ1-4; a tentative D match to TRBD1 spans 6 bases. This TCR was sampled from an adult with an advanced solid tumor such as melanoma, head and neck, liver or kidney cancer. The sequenced sample was CD4+ or CD8+ T cells sorted from blood, obtained in a trial of the OX40 agonist ivuxolimab. The CDR3 region: CASSPWGLGEKLFF. The base sequence is TGTGCCAGCTCACCATGGGGGCTAGGTGAAAAACTGTTTTTT.